This T cell receptor (beta chain) was recorded in a study of blood T cell repertoires in COVID-19 (dated by TCRdb to the early 2020s). Turning to the overall study: Samples from collaborators originated in the United States, Italy and Spain and spanned both the acute and convalescent phases of COVID-19. A freely available public database, intended as a resource for researchers studying the immune response to SARS-CoV-2, is where the repertoires were released. The sample metadata nearly always contained a de-identified subject ID, COVID-19 status, age in years and sex. The prospective study material was composed of cDNA or gDNA derived from T cells, B-cell-depleted T cells, or PBMCs. Where available, HLA class I and class II types were taken from metadata supplied by the sample provider and were not determined by assay-based typing. The dataset comprised deeply sampled blood TCRbeta repertoires from subjects exposed to, actively infected with, or recovered from COVID-19. Samples were obtained from the ongoing ImmuneRACE study (first 160 participants) and from about 1,300 subjects provided by 6 global collaborators.

In regard to this clone: Its antigen is unknown. Nothing much larger sits one base from this clone, and base qualities are not available.

V was cut back by 2 bases and J by 1 base, leaving a gap of 12 bases between them. The germline V gene gives CDR1 as SGHTA and CDR2 as FQGNSA. Spanning cysteine to phenylalanine, the CDR3 consists of 16 amino acids. This entry keeps only the CDR3 DNA: 48 bases, framed from base 1. One collaborating source in Seattle enrolled patients while the patients were actively infected and followed the patients over time throughout the course of disease. The collaborating institutions used their own protocols to collect whole blood in K2EDTA tubes. For TCRbeta analysis, collaborators shipped samples in one of three forms: frozen whole blood, isolated PBMCs, or DNA extracted from either of those sample types. TCRbeta CDR3 regions were amplified from genomic DNA by means of the immunoSEQ Assay, a bias-controlled multiplex PCR. On the study's bioinformatics: The number of nucleated cells in each sample was estimated by amplification of reference gene primers within the assay. Sequence reads were collapsed and filtered to measure the absolute abundance of every unique TCRbeta CDR3 rearrangement. Productive Simpson clonality was computed per sample as the square root of Simpson's diversity index over productive rearrangements. The table was pulled from immuneACCESS by TCRdb, which kept in-frame rearrangements only. Such tables lose some clones; where checked, under half of the loss comes from unresolved V genes, and the rest has no known cause. From that table come the V and J calls and clone size; the DNA was used to work out D and trimming. The sample table holds 200,000 to 300,000 clones, of which about 88% were seen once. The ten largest clones add up to approximately 5.3% of the sample.

The study at large found these results: The quantity of clinical and demographic metadata differed by source and by participant and was supplied without curation.

Sequencing input: peripheral blood. The rearranged chain carries TRBV7-2 and TRBJ1-5; the best D guess is TRBD1, with 5 bases matching. The clonotype comes from a woman aged 60-75 years with COVID-19, enrolled during active disease. CDR3 sequence: CASSLSAGRSNQPQHF. DNA sequence: TGTGCCAGCAGCTTATCGGCAGGGAGGAGCAATCAGCCCCAGCATTTT.